Detailed here is one T cell receptor (beta chain). This clonotype was seen many times. Its target antigen remains unknown. It is likely a read error, because the conserved phenylalanine at the end of the CDR3 is missing. It is unclear where the CDR3 begins or ends on the DNA, so no DNA is shown, and the CDR3 is as TCRdb lists it. Inclusive of both ends, the CDR3 amounts to 9 amino acids. The germline V gene sets CDR1 to SQVTM and CDR2 to ANQGSEA. The protocol used for the library was PCR. The sample was run on a NextSeq 500. Bulk TCR libraries were generated as previously described, with the TCR primers listed in Table S5 used. Purification of total RNA was performed with the Qiagen AllPrep DNA/RNA kit. Before any analysis, reads coming from multiple sequencing runs of the same library were combined into one pool. In the authors' own workflow: Reads were retained only if an exact TCR constant sequence was present, and the retained reads were trimmed to 150 nt and grouped according to their 12-nt molecular barcodes. Reads within each barcode group were sub-clustered using a 15% Levenshtein threshold, and quality-weighted consensus sequences were constructed for each RNA molecule. Non-functional sequences were removed, as were lower-count sequences one edit away from another. Based on a fit of two negative binomial distributions, barcode sub-clusters having less than 20% of the maximum read count were discarded. Clones were called with MiXCR by TCRdb after fastp trimmed the public reads at Q25, and only in-frame beta chains were retained. Rows matching on CDR3 protein sequence are summarized as one entry with the most common DNA and genes. The V and J calls were determined by TCRdb, not by the authors. Here the sample has around 300,000 distinct CDR3 sequences; roughly a quarter occur a single time. Clones ranked in the top ten supply roughly 0.7% of the sample.

The data belong to a study of molecular identifiers for immune sequencing clone quantification (dated by TCRdb to 2017 to 2018). Regarding the complete study: For a replicate experiment, RNA from 20,000 or 100,000 naive CD8 T cells was divided into five aliquots, and four of the five aliquots were sequenced. CD8 T cells were used in a methods study to benchmark molecular-identifier clustering-based TCR repertoire sequencing (MIDCIRS) and TCR RNA copy counting.

Results the study describes overall, beyond this receptor: The naive libraries included spiked-in Jurkat TCR RNA (more than nine copies' worth), and this Jurkat TCR RNA is not part of the donor repertoire. Identical TCR molecules sharing a barcode could cause highly expanded clone sizes to be underestimated. When barcode sub-clustering was left out, chimeric consensus sequences inflated TCR diversity, with chimeras reaching as high as 47%. In CMV-specific effector cells, clones with more than 20 RNA copies contained over 98% of molecules, whereas in naive cells such clones contained under 1% of molecules. Spiked-in Jurkat TCR RNA equal to a single cell's worth was reported to be detectable even within 1,100,000 naive CD8 T cells. Modeling indicated around 3.2 TCR RNA copies recovered per cell, compared with 9.5 to 10 by digital PCR, which implies a capture efficiency of 25% to 35%.

Libraries of naive CD8 T cells were built from around 20,000 to 1,000,000 sorted cells, with 10%, 30% or 50% of the purified RNA used. On a BD FACSAria II, naive CD8 T cells were FACS-sorted as CD8+CD4-CCR7+CD45RA+ and collected into RLT Plus buffer. To test detection sensitivity, Jurkat RNA equal to about nine TCR copies was added to samples of about 17,000-1,100,000 naive CD8 T cells. CD8 T cells were enriched with RosetteSep CD8+ T Cell Enrichment Cocktail and Ficoll-Paque, followed by ACK red cell lysis. This receptor was identified in a human donor in good health. Some libraries in this study had Jurkat cell RNA spiked in. This sequence uses TRBV29-1 and TRBJ2-3; TRBD2, the D gene given by the table, was not confirmed from the DNA. The sample comprised naive CD8+ T cells from blood, with Jurkat cell RNA spiked in. The intended sense of this specimen's cell subset or site label: FACS-sorted CD8+CD4-CCR7+CD45RA+ naive T cells. The CDR3: CSVEGGGFS.